One sample yielded the 31 T cell receptor beta chains listed below, sequenced in a study of T cell repertoires in cytomegalovirus infection. TCRdb ran MiXCR on the reads and lists one entry per CDR3 protein. The table records around 140,000 distinct CDR3 sequences, 5.5% to 7% of them present only once. The sample was PBMCs. The receptors derive from a human donor in good health (CMV status not recorded). Some clones in this sample may be carry-over from other donors' samples.

This clonotype was counted at least ten times. This chain uses TRBV29-1 with TRBJ2-1; D remains unclear. V was cut by 7 bases and J by 9 bases, with 13 bases left in between. Germline CDR1 SQVTM, CDR2 ANQGSEA. CDR3 length: 11 residues. The CDR3 sequence is CSATGYGEQFF. The DNA for the CDR3 is TGCAGCGCTACTGGGTACGGTGAGCAGTTCTTC.

In regard to this clonotype: A much larger clonotype is one base distant, so this may be a read error. This chain links TRBV14 with TRBJ2-7; possible D gene TRBD2, 5 bases. Looked up from germline, CDR1 is SGHDN and CDR2 is FVKESK. This CDR3 comprises 16 residues. The CDR3 DNA is TGTGCCAGCAGCCAAGTAGGCCGGTGGACTTCCTACGAGCGGTACTTC. Translation: CASSQVGRWTSYERYF.

This clonotype was seen ten or more times. CDR3 nucleotide sequence: TGTGCCAGCAGCTGGGGGGGGCGCAACACCGGGGAGCTGTTTTTT. Its protein product is CASSWGGRNTGELFF. The chain is built from TRBV7-2 and TRBJ2-2; possible D gene TRBD2, 7 bases. Trimming left V 4 bases short and J 2 bases short, with 11 bases between. CDR3 length: 15 amino acids. The V gene's germline CDR1 is SGHTA and CDR2 FQGNSA.

This clonotype was seen ten or more times. The chain links TRBV5-5 to TRBJ1-2; TRBD1 might be the D (6 bases). This CDR3 is built from 13 residues. V was trimmed by 2 bases and J by 4 bases, leaving 9 bases between them. CDR1 SGHKS and CDR2 YYEKEE come from the germline V gene (reference sequence). The CDR3 region has the DNA TGTGCCAGCAGCTTAGCACAGGGCTATGGCTACACCTTC. Its protein is CASSLAQGYGYTF.

J is TRBJ2-1 and V is TRBV6-2 or TRBV6-3; 13 nucleotides line up with TRBD2. Per germline, CDR1 MNHEY and CDR2 SVGEGT. Trimming removed 2 bases from V and 4 bases from J; junction bases left unmatched: 5. This CDR3 spans 17 amino acids. As DNA, the CDR3 is TGTGCCAGCAGTTACCCCTGGACTAGCGGGGGTTACAATGAGCAGTTCTTC. Translating gives CASSYPWTSGGYNEQFF.

This clonotype was seen a few times. J is TRBJ1-5 and V is TRBV29-1; 7 bases line up with TRBD1. The germline gives CDR1 SQVTM, CDR2 ANQGSEA. The CDR3 extends over 14 amino acids. V lost 6 bases to trimming and J lost 7 bases; unmatched junction nucleotides: 12. Written as DNA, the CDR3 is TGCAGCGTAGTTGAGACAGGGCAAGAACAGCCCCAGCATTTT. Encoded protein: CSVVETGQEQPQHF.

This clonotype has ten or more counts. The rearrangement links TRBV7-3 to TRBJ2-1, with no clear D. The V end was cut by 3 bases, the J end by 5 bases, with 14 bases between. Germline V lookup: CDR1 SGHTA, CDR2 FQGTGA. This CDR3 is built from 15 residues. The CDR3 reads CASSLAGISHNEQFF. Written as DNA, the CDR3 is TGTGCCAGCAGCTTGGCAGGAATATCGCACAATGAGCAGTTCTTC.

This clonotype was picked up a small number of times. This chain links TRBV7-2 with TRBJ1-6; TRBD1 aligns across 7 bases. This CDR3 region has 15 residues. The ends lost 4 bases at V and 6 bases at J; junction bases unmatched: 6. CDR1 is SGHTA and CDR2 is FQGNSA in the germline V gene. The DNA of the CDR3 is TGTGCCAGCAGCTCCCTGGGACAGATTAATTCACCCCTCCACTTT. It codes for CASSSLGQINSPLHF.

This clonotype turned up a few times. The genes are TRBV18 and TRBJ2-7; 12 nucleotides line up with TRBD1. This CDR3 comprises 14 residues. Germline V gene lookup returns CDR1 KGHSH and CDR2 LQKENI. Trimming at V came to 6 bases and at J to 7 bases, leaving 7 bases not matched to a gene. The CDR3: CASSPGQGAREQYF. The DNA for the CDR3 is TGTGCCAGCTCCCCGGGACAGGGGGCTAGGGAGCAGTACTTC.

Comment on this clonotype: A read error may explain this, as a much larger clone is one base away. The V call is TRBV7-2, the J call TRBJ1-2, with a possible D match to TRBD1 (6 bases). The CDR3 runs 15 residues. Germline assignment: CDR1 SGHTA and CDR2 FQGNSA. The CDR3 DNA sequence: TGTGCCAACAGCACCTCCCCGACAGGAGGCTATGGCTACACCTTC. This codes for CANSTSPTGGYGYTF.

The V gene is TRBV29-1, the J gene TRBJ2-3; D gene ambiguous. The CDR3 length is 11 residues. Germline V lookup: CDR1 SQVTM, CDR2 ANQGSEA. Trimming removed 3 bases from V and 3 bases from J, with 4 bases in between. CDR3 sequence: CSVDFTDTQYF. DNA for the CDR3: TGCAGCGTTGATTTTACAGATACGCAGTATTTT.

In this sample, this clonotype turned up many times. The CDR3 DNA follows: TGTGCCAGCAGCCGTTCAGGGGGGGGCGGGTTAGGGGCTTTCTTT. It yields the protein CASSRSGGGGLGAFF. The genes are TRBV12-3 or TRBV12-4 and TRBJ1-1, with TRBD1 matching 7 bases. This CDR3 has 15 amino acids. J gave up 11 bases and V 6 bases, and 18 bases lay outside the gene matches.

This clonotype was detected ten times or more. The chain couples TRBV5-4 to TRBJ1-4; 9 bases line up with TRBD1. Per germline, CDR1 SGHNT and CDR2 YYREEE (reference sequence). V lost 2 bases and J lost 0; bases outside the gene matches: 2. CDR3 length equals 16 residues. In DNA, the CDR3 is TGTGCCAGCAGCTTAGGACAGGGGACAACTAATGAAAAACTGTTTTTT. Encoded protein: CASSLGQGTTNEKLFF.

This clonotype was seen ten or more times. V and J are TRBV7-8 and TRBJ2-3, with D unresolved. V shed 5 bases and J shed 6 bases, with 12 bases lying between them. The V gene's germline CDR1 is SGHVS and CDR2 FQNEAQ. The CDR3 has 13 residues. The chain's CDR3 is CASSNGDFDTQYF. DNA for the CDR3: TGTGCCAGCAGCAATGGGGATTTCGATACGCAGTATTTT.

In its sample, this clonotype was seen many times. V gene TRBV19 combines with J gene TRBJ2-2; no firm D call. This CDR3 comprises 15 residues. Germline CDR1 and CDR2: LNHDA and SQIVND (reference sequence). V shed 6 bases and J shed 5 bases, with 16 bases lying between them. This chain's CDR3 is CASSQVSLGTGELFF. The CDR3 coding sequence is TGTGCCAGTAGCCAAGTCTCGCTGGGAACCGGGGAGCTGTTTTTT. Full variable domain (missing parts from reference TRBV19 and TRBJ2-2): DGGITQSPKYLFRKEGQNVTLSCEQNLNHDAMYWYRQDPGQGLRLIYYSQIVNDFQKGDIAEGYSVSREKKESFPLTVTSAQKNPTAFYLCASSQVSLGTGELFFGEGSRLTVL.

In this sample, this clonotype turned up many times. The chain joins TRBV20-1 to TRBJ2-2; D ambiguous. The CDR3 sequence is 14 residues long. The germline V gene encodes CDR1 DFQATT and CDR2 SNEGSKA (reference sequence). Trimming removed 3 bases from V and 4 bases from J, with 12 bases in between. The CDR3 is CSASRQEITGELFF. CDR3 coding DNA: TGCAGTGCTAGTAGGCAGGAGATCACCGGGGAGCTGTTTTTT.

Notes on this clonotype: A read error may be the cause here, since a much bigger clone is one base away. The chain combines TRBV5-4 with TRBJ2-3; 7 nucleotides line up with TRBD1. The ends lost 3 bases at V and 2 bases at J; junction bases unmatched: 9. Germline CDR1 is SGHNT and CDR2 is YYREEE (reference sequence). The CDR3 totals 16 residues. CDR3: CASSSRDQGDTDTQYF. The CDR3 DNA is TGTGCCAGCAGCTCCCGGGATCAGGGGGACACAGATACGCAGTATTTT.

This clonotype occurred many times. The chain links TRBV5-5 to TRBJ1-1; no definite D call. The CDR3 loop spans 14 amino acids. CDR1 is SGHKS, CDR2 YYEKEE, per germline (reference sequence). Trimming cost V 5 bases and J 1 base, with 12 bases left between them. The CDR3 region is CASSIGRANTEAFF. The CDR3 bases are TGTGCCAGCAGTATCGGACGGGCGAACACTGAAGCTTTCTTT.

This clonotype came up many times. The V gene is TRBV5-1, the J gene TRBJ1-2, with 8 bases identical to TRBD1. The CDR3 is made up of 15 amino acids. Germline values: CDR1 SGHRS, CDR2 YFSETQ. Trimming removed 0 bases from V and 8 bases from J; junction bases left unmatched: 9. For the CDR3, the DNA is TGCGCCAGCAGCTTGGTTGGACAGGGAGGTGGAGGCTACACCTTC. It yields the protein CASSLVGQGGGGYTF.

This clonotype was seen at least ten times. The V call is TRBV2, the J call TRBJ2-7; 10 nucleotides line up with TRBD1. The CDR3 consists of 16 residues. V was pared by 3 bases and J by 1 base, with 6 bases of the junction left unmatched. Germline V lookup: CDR1 SNHLY, CDR2 FYNNEI. Here the CDR3 reads CASSDLPGQGSYEQYF. In DNA form, the CDR3 reads TGTGCCAGCAGTGACCTTCCGGGACAGGGGTCCTACGAGCAGTACTTC.

This clonotype was seen at least ten times. The chain links TRBV27 to TRBJ1-4, with D perhaps TRBD1 (5 bases). The CDR3 contains 18 residues. V lost 1 base and J 10 bases, leaving 25 bases between the germline ends. Germline-derived CDR1 and CDR2 are MNHEY and SMNVEV (reference sequence). The CDR3 here is CASSLYKTSGEGGGKLFF. DNA for the CDR3: TGTGCCAGCAGTTTATACAAGACCTCGGGGGAGGGTGGTGGAAAACTGTTTTTT.

Ten or more counts support this clonotype. V gene TRBV7-8 combines with J gene TRBJ1-3, with 9 bases that match TRBD1. The CDR3 has 16 residues. V shed 0 bases, J shed 4 bases, and the junction held 4 bases outside the gene matches. Germline V lookup: CDR1 SGHVS, CDR2 FQNEAQ. The CDR3 bases are TGTGCCAGCAGCTTAGCTCGACAGGGGGTGGGAAACACCATATATTTT. Encoded protein: CASSLARQGVGNTIYF. Using reference TRBV7-8 and TRBJ1-3 for the parts outside the CDR3, the full variable domain is GAGVSQSPRYKVAKRGQDVALRCDPISGHVSLFWYQQALGQGPEFLTYFQNEAQLDKSGLPSDRFFAERPEGSVSTLKIQRTQQEDSAVYLCASSLARQGVGNTIYFGEGSWLTVV.

This clonotype appeared many times. The V call is TRBV7-2, the J call TRBJ1-4; no definite D call. Germline-derived CDR1 and CDR2 are SGHTA and FQGNSA. The CDR3 sequence is 16 residues long. The V and J ends lost 5 bases and 0 bases respectively, with 13 bases between them. The DNA for the CDR3 is TGTGCCAGCAGCATCGGACCGGATGCAACTAATGAAAAACTGTTTTTT. Translated: CASSIGPDATNEKLFF.

The chain couples TRBV20-1 to TRBJ1-5; the D gene is possibly TRBD1 (6 bases). In germline, CDR1 is DFQATT, CDR2 SNEGSKA (reference sequence). The CDR3 consists of 16 residues. V dropped 0 bases and J dropped 0 bases, with 12 bases sitting between them. In nucleotides, the CDR3 is TGCAGTGCTAGAGATAGCAGGGGTGGTAGCAATCAGCCCCAGCATTTT. Protein product: CSARDSRGGSNQPQHF.

On this clonotype itself: The junction departs from germline at one end; a sequencing error may be responsible. The chain has TRBV7-2 and TRBJ2-3; tentatively, D is TRBD1 or TRBD2 (5 bases each). CDR1 and CDR2 from the germline V gene are SGHTA and FQGNSA. The CDR3 has 13 amino acids. CDR3 amino acids: CARSLGTSDTQYF. CDR3 sequence (DNA): TGTGCCAGAAGCTTAGGGACGTCAGATACGCAGTATTTT.

The table lists this clonotype with many counts. Mismatch with germline at one junction end may stem from a read error. The CDR3 region is CASSLTSGGAHEQFF. For the CDR3, the DNA is TGTGCTAGCAGCTTGACTAGCGGGGGGGCCCATGAGCAGTTCTTC. The J gene is TRBJ2-1, the V gene TRBV7-7, with TRBD2 matching over 14 bases. The CDR3 runs 15 residues. Germline-derived CDR1 and CDR2 are SSHAT and FNYEAQ (reference sequence).

This clonotype was observed at least ten times. The rearrangement links TRBV6-2 or TRBV6-3 to TRBJ2-3; D gene uncertain. CDR1 MNHEY and CDR2 SVGEGT come from the germline V gene. V lost 6 bases, J lost 6 bases, and 22 bases lay in between. The CDR3 covers 16 residues. The CDR3 DNA sequence: TGTGCCAGCAGAGGCAGCGTCCTCCTGAGCAGGGATACGCAGTATTTT. It translates to CASRGSVLLSRDTQYF.

This clonotype was counted at least ten times. The chain employs TRBV4-1 and TRBJ1-5; D gene ambiguous. The V gene lost 0 bases and the J gene lost 6 bases, with 12 bases spanning the gap. This CDR3 has 15 residues. Germline loops: CDR1 MGHRA, CDR2 YSYEKL. The CDR3 sequence is CASSQEAGLSQPQHF. Here the CDR3 DNA reads TGCGCCAGCAGCCAAGAGGCCGGGTTGAGTCAGCCCCAGCATTTT.

J is TRBJ1-4 and V is TRBV12-3 or TRBV12-4; tentatively, D is TRBD1 (5 bases). Trimming shortened V by 5 bases and J by 8 bases, and 6 bases separated the two germline ends. This CDR3 has 11 residues. The CDR3 DNA reads TGTGCCAGCAGTGGGGACGAAAAACTGTTTTTT. Protein product: CASSGDEKLFF.

At least ten counts were recorded for this clonotype. The CDR3 bases are TGTGCCAGCAGCTTAGCGGTGAACTATGGCTACACCTTC. Protein product: CASSLAVNYGYTF. This chain joins TRBV7-2 and TRBJ1-2; unclear D gene. The germline V gene has CDR1 SGHTA and CDR2 FQGNSA. Trimming removed 0 bases from V and 2 bases from J, with 4 bases in between. This CDR3 comprises 13 residues.

This clonotype was counted at least ten times. This chain joins TRBV4-3 and TRBJ2-1, with D possibly being TRBD2 (5 bases). The CDR3 length is 12 residues. Germline V CDR1 and CDR2: LGHNA, YSLEER. Deletions cut 4 bases from V and 9 bases from J, with 10 bases between. CDR3 DNA: TGCGCCAGCAGCCTCGAGGGTGTTGAGCAGTTCTTC. This translates into CASSLEGVEQFF.